These 19 T cell receptor beta chains originate from one sample sequenced in a study of blood T cells in healthy people across ages (dated by TCRdb to the mid-2010s). Preparation of the library involved 5' RACE. Sequencing was carried out with an Illumina HiSeq 2500. A second PCR of roughly 7 to 12 cycles was run with a J-beta primer mix and a sample-barcoded 5' primer. TCRdb passed the public sequencing reads through fastp at Q25 and MiXCR, retaining productive beta sequences. Rows are unified per CDR3 protein, each entry keeping the most common DNA and genes. The sample includes approximately 810,000 distinct CDR3 sequences, with about 37% observed a single time. Clones ranked in the top ten supply under 15% of the sample. The sequenced sample was blood. These receptors all come from a man between 18 and 29 years old in good health.

As for this clonotype: One junction end disagrees with the germline gene, perhaps due to a read error. This sequence joins TRBV20-1 and TRBJ2-2; D not resolved. The CDR3 contains 14 residues. Germline loops: CDR1 DFQATT, CDR2 SNEGSKA (reference sequence). The CDR3 loop is CSAGDLRDTGELFF. DNA for the CDR3: TGCAGTGCTGGAGATCTCAGAGACACCGGGGAGCTGTTTTTT.

The rearrangement links TRBV6-6 to TRBJ1-2; D is unclear. V was pared by 2 bases and J by 10 bases, with 14 bases between. CDR1 and CDR2 from the germline V gene are MNHNY and SVGAGI (reference sequence). This CDR3 is 13 amino acids long. The DNA for the CDR3 is TGTGCCAGCAGTTACAGGCCCGAGGATGACTACACCTTC. Residues: CASSYRPEDDYTF.

This clonotype has more than one count but fewer than ten. The chain recombines TRBV7-2 with TRBJ2-1; 10 positions agree with TRBD2. The V gene end was trimmed by 1 base and the J gene end by 7 bases; junction bases not matched to a gene: 10. Per the germline V gene, CDR1 is SGHTA and CDR2 is FQGNSA. The CDR3 runs to 17 residues. This chain's CDR3 is CASSLVKSGGAGNEQFF. The CDR3 bases are TGTGCCAGCAGCTTAGTGAAGAGCGGGGGGGCCGGAAATGAGCAGTTCTTC.

The rearrangement uses TRBV6-5 and TRBJ2-3; 13 bases line up with TRBD2. Per the germline V gene, CDR1 is MNHEY and CDR2 is SVGAGI. The CDR3 loop spans 17 amino acids. J lost 4 bases, V lost 0 bases, and 4 bases had no gene match. The CDR3 region is CASSYSRTSGSPDTQYF. Here the CDR3 DNA reads TGTGCCAGCAGTTACTCCCGGACTAGCGGGAGCCCAGATACGCAGTATTTT.

There are a few counts of this clonotype. CDR3: CASRKTTGAPNTEAFF. DNA of the CDR3: TGTGCCAGCAGAAAAACTACAGGAGCTCCGAACACTGAAGCTTTCTTT. The J gene is TRBJ1-1, the V gene TRBV6-6; weak D call: TRBD1 (5 bases). CDR3 length: 16 residues. Trimming took 6 bases from V and 1 from J, leaving 18 bases between them. In germline, CDR1 is MNHNY, CDR2 SVGAGI (reference sequence).

The chain carries TRBV29-1 and TRBJ2-1; no reliable D call. Trimming removed 5 bases from V and 5 bases from J, with 7 bases in between. Germline V gene sequence: CDR1 SQVTM, CDR2 ANQGSEA. The CDR3 contains 11 residues. DNA for the CDR3: TGCAGCGTTAGTAACAACAATGAGCAGTTCTTC. Protein sequence: CSVSNNNEQFF.

This clonotype was seen only once. This could be a read error, since a much larger clone is one nucleotide away. The rearrangement uses TRBV15 and TRBJ2-7, with D perhaps TRBD1 or TRBD2 (5 bases each). The J call is doubtful: the DNA matches TRBJ2-4 better. This CDR3 region has 16 residues. Germline CDR1 LNHNV, CDR2 YYDKDF (reference sequence). CDR3 in amino acids: CATSRAQGVARNIQYF. The CDR3 DNA sequence: TGTGCCACCAGCAGAGCTCAGGGAGTAGCCAGAAACATTCAGTACTTC.

The CDR3 DNA reads TGTGCCATACGTCAGCCGGGACAGGGCTTGTCTGAAGCTTTCTTT. It yields the protein CAIRQPGQGLSEAFF. This chain uses TRBV10-3 with TRBJ1-1; TRBD1 agrees at 9 bases. The CDR3 spans 15 residues. Germline CDR1 reads ENHRY; CDR2 reads SYGVKD. Losses at the gene ends were 9 bases for V and 6 bases for J; bases not matched to a gene: 14.

This clonotype has more than one count but fewer than ten. The chain carries TRBV6-2 or TRBV6-3 and TRBJ2-3, with D possibly being TRBD1 (5 bases). Trimming left V 10 bases short and J 2 bases short, with 13 bases between. CDR3 length: 13 amino acids. Looked up from germline, CDR1 is MNHEY and CDR2 is SVGEGT. The CDR3 bases are TGTGCCACCTTAGACAGCGACACAGATACGCAGTATTTT. Translated, it gives CATLDSDTDTQYF.

This rearrangement joins TRBV28 to TRBJ1-2; 10 bases are shared with TRBD1. V gave up 6 bases and J gave up 13 bases; unmatched junction bases: 17. The V gene's germline CDR1 is MDHEN and CDR2 SYDVKM. This CDR3 comprises 15 residues. CDR3 region: CASSAHGTGVFSGTF. CDR3 coding DNA: TGTGCCAGCAGCGCCCACGGGACAGGGGTTTTTAGCGGCACCTTC.

This chain joins TRBV5-6 and TRBJ2-1; 11 positions match TRBD2. CDR3 length: 17 residues. V was clipped by 0 bases and J by 6 bases; unmatched bases: 8. CDR1 SGHDT and CDR2 YYEEEE come from the germline V gene. CDR3 amino acids: CASSLEIVLAGANEQFF. CDR3 bases: TGTGCCAGCAGCTTGGAAATAGTACTAGCGGGGGCCAATGAGCAGTTCTTC.

The chain has TRBV4-1 and TRBJ2-5; D possibly uses TRBD1 or TRBD2 (5 bases each). The J call could be wrong; TRBJ2-1 is a better fit for the DNA end. Germline V gene lookup returns CDR1 MGHRA and CDR2 YSYEKL. The CDR3 runs 16 residues. CDR3 region: CASSQDSGTTQETQFF. CDR3 DNA: TGCGCCAGCAGCCAAGATTCCGGGACGACTCAAGAGACCCAGTTCTTC.

The chain joins TRBV5-4 to TRBJ1-1; maybe TRBD1 (5 bases). Germline V gives CDR1 SGHNT, CDR2 YYREEE (reference sequence). Trimming left V 4 bases short and J 8 bases short, with 18 bases between. CDR3 length: 14 residues. CDR3 bases: TGTGCCAGCAGCCCCGGGACGGGCGATTCCGAAGCTTTCTTT. This sequence encodes CASSPGTGDSEAFF.

Regarding this clonotype: This clone may be a read error of a much larger clone one base away. The V gene is TRBV12-3 or TRBV12-4, the J gene TRBJ2-7; 7 bases match TRBD1. With the DNA end fitting TRBJ2-5 better, the J assignment may be wrong. CDR3 length equals 13 residues. The CDR3 DNA is TGTGCCAGCAGACCTACAGGGGATGAGACCCAGTACTTC. It is translated as CASRPTGDETQYF.

This chain links TRBV7-2 with TRBJ2-2; 13 nucleotides match TRBD2. The J segment lost 6 bases and the V segment lost 4 bases, leaving 2 bases of the junction unmatched. The CDR3 is made up of 15 amino acids. Germline CDR1 reads SGHTA; CDR2 reads FQGNSA. The CDR3 DNA is TGTGCCAGCAGCTGGGGACTAGCGGGGTCCGGGGAGCTGTTTTTT. It is translated as CASSWGLAGSGELFF.

The CDR3 spells CASSTQSTAYQPRHF. DNA of the CDR3: TGTGCCAGCAGCACCCAGTCGACAGCTTATCAGCCCCGGCATTTT. The chain carries TRBV21-1 and TRBJ1-5; the D call in the table, TRBD1, was not verified against the DNA. TRBV21-1 is marked as a pseudogene. This CDR3 has 15 amino acids.

This chain uses TRBV10-3 with TRBJ2-7; D unresolved. Gene TRBJ2-5 matches the end of the DNA better, so the J call may be wrong. The CDR3 spans 13 residues. Germline lookup yields CDR1 ENHRY and CDR2 SYGVKD. The CDR3 nucleotides read TGTGCCATCACAGGTCAGAGTTCAGAGACCCAGTACTTC. It translates to CAITGQSSETQYF.

This clonotype was seen a handful of times. The chain combines TRBV20-1 with TRBJ2-1; TRBD1 matches at 9 bases. The CDR3 has 15 amino acids. Germline CDR1 is DFQATT and CDR2 is SNEGSKA (reference sequence). Trimming cost V 2 bases and J 3 bases; bases outside gene matches: 5. CDR3 bases: TGCAGTGCTAGACTTAGGGGACAGGGCTACAATGAGCAGTTCTTC. As protein: CSARLRGQGYNEQFF.

The CDR3 sequence: CSVARASDTDTQYF. DNA of the CDR3: TGCAGCGTTGCGAGGGCTAGCGACACAGATACGCAGTATTTT. J is TRBJ2-3 and V is TRBV29-1; D perhaps matches TRBD2 (6 bases). This CDR3 contains 14 residues. Germline loops: CDR1 SQVTM, CDR2 ANQGSEA. Trimming left V 4 bases short and J 2 bases short, with 13 bases between.